Described below is a single T cell receptor beta chain sequence and its context. The antigen is undetermined. The sample is drawn from a study of blood T cells in healthy people across ages. On the study more broadly: Template-switching capture recovered about one barcoded beta molecule per two T cells. General study results and limits: Researchers said unsorted PBMCs prevented a conclusive naive versus antigen-experienced comparison.

Sample-barcoded 5' priming and a J-beta primer mix drove a second PCR of about 7 to 11 cycles. One entry per CDR3 protein, called by TCRdb with MiXCR from the 5' RACE reads. Here the sample spans 850,000 to 1,000,000 distinct CDR3 sequences, about 48% being singletons. Trimming pared 3 bases from V and 7 bases from J, leaving 14 bases between. The CDR3 extends over 14 amino acids. Germline V gene data show CDR1 as SGHRS and CDR2 as YFSETQ. Material: blood. The sequence was obtained from a young man in good health. V and J are TRBV5-1 and TRBJ2-1, with D perhaps TRBD1 or TRBD2 (6 bases each). This chain's CDR3 is CASSWGATLNEQFF. CDR3 sequence (DNA): TGCGCCAGCAGCTGGGGGGCAACCCTAAATGAGCAGTTCTTC.